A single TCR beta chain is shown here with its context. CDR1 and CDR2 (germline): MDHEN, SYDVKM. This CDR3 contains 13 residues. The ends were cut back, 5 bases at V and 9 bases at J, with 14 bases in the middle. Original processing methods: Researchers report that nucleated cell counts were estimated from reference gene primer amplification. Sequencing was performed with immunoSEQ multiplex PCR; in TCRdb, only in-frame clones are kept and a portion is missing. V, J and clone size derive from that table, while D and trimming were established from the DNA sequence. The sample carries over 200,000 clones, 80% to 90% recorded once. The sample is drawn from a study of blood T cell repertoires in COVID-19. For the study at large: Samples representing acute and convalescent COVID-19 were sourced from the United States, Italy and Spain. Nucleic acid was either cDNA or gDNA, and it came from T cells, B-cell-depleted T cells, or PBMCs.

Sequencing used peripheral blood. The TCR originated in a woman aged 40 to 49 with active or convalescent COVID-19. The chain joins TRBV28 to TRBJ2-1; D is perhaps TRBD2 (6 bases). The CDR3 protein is CASSPPTGGEQFF. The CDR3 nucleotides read TGTGCCAGCAGTCCCCCGACCGGGGGTGAGCAGTTCTTC.